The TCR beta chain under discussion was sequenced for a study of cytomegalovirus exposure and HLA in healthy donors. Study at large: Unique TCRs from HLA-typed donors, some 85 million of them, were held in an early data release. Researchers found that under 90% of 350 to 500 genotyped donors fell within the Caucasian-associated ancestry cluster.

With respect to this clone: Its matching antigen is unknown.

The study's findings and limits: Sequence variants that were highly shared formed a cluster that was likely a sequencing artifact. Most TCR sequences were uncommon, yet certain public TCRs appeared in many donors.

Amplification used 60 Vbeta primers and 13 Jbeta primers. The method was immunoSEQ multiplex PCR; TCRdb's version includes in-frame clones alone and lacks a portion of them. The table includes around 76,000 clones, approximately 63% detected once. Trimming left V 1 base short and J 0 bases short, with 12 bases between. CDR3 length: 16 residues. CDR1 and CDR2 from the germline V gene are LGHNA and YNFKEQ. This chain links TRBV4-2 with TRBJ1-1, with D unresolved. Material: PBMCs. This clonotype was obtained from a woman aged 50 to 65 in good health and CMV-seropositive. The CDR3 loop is CASSQAAGYMNTEAFF. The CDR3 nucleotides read TGTGCCAGCAGCCAAGCGGCGGGATACATGAACACTGAAGCTTTCTTT.